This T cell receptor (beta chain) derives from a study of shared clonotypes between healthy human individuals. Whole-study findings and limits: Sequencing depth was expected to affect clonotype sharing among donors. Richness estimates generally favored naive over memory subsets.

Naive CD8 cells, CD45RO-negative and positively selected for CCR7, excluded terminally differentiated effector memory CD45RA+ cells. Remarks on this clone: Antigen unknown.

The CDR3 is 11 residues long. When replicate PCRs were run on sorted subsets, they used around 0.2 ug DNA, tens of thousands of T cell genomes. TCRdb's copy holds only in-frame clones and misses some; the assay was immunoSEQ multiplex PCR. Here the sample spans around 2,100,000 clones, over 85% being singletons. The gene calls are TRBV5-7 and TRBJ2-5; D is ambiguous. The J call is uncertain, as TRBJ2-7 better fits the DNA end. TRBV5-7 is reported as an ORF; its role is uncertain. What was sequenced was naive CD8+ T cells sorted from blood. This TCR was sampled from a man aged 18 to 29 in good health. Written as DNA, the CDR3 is TGTGCCAGCAGCTTGGACAACGAGCAGTACTTC. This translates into CASSLDNEQYF.